A single sample gave rise to the 14 T cell receptor beta chains below, sequenced in a study of blood T cell repertoires in COVID-19. Assay used: immunoSEQ multiplex PCR; TCRdb lists only in-frame clones, some missing. The sample has tens of thousands of clones, about 91% seen once; the top ten hold approximately 2.5%. Sequencing was carried out using peripheral blood. Receptors were obtained from a man in his sixties with acute or convalescent COVID-19.

The chain links TRBV7-3 to TRBJ1-2, with TRBD1 identical over 7 bases. The CDR3 is 13 residues long. Germline V CDR1 and CDR2: SGHTA, FQGTGA. V was clipped by 5 bases and J by 4 bases; unmatched bases: 4. The CDR3 DNA reads as TGTGCCAGCAGCCCAACAGGGGCCTATGGCTACACCTTC. Translation: CASSPTGAYGYTF. Filled out from reference TRBV7-3 and TRBJ1-2, the complete variable domain reads GAGVSQTPSNKVTEKGKYVELRCDPISGHTALYWYRQSLGQGPEFLIYFQGTGAADDSGLPNDRFFAVRPEGSVSTLKIQRTERGDSAVYLCASSPTGAYGYTFGSGTRLTVV.

This clone turned up a few times. In DNA, the CDR3 is TGTGCCTGGAGCGTTAGACAGGGAGAAGCTTTCTTT. Its translation is CAWSVRQGEAFF. The rearrangement links TRBV30 to TRBJ1-1, with 7 bases identical to TRBD1. V was pared by 3 bases and J by 8 bases, with 6 bases of the junction left unmatched. The CDR3 runs 12 residues. Germline CDR1 GTSNPN, CDR2 SVGIG (reference sequence). The variable domain in full, with the rest retrieved from reference TRBV30 and TRBJ1-1, is SQTIHQWPATLVQPVGSPLSLECTVEGTSNPNLYWYRQAAGRGLQLLFYSVGIGQISSEVPQNLSASRPQDRQFILSSKKLLLSDSGFYLCAWSVRQGEAFFGQGTRLTVV.

The genes are TRBV27 and TRBJ1-5, with 7 bases matching TRBD1. With V trimmed by 2 bases and J by 4 bases, 5 bases remained unmatched. CDR3 size: 15 residues. Germline assignment: CDR1 MNHEY and CDR2 SMNVEV (reference sequence). CDR3 sequence reads: CASSLRGHENQPQHF. CDR3 DNA sequence: TGTGCCAGCAGTTTAAGGGGGCACGAAAATCAGCCCCAGCATTTT.

The chain has TRBV5-1 and TRBJ2-2; 8 positions agree with TRBD1. The germline V gene has CDR1 SGHRS and CDR2 YFSETQ. CDR3 size: 16 residues. With 3 bases clipped from V and 0 bases from J, the junction kept 4 bases outside the gene matches. This chain's CDR3 is CASSWGDRTNTGELFF. Here the CDR3 DNA reads TGCGCCAGCAGCTGGGGGGACAGGACGAACACCGGGGAGCTGTTTTTT. Using reference TRBV5-1 and TRBJ2-2 for the parts outside the CDR3, the full variable domain is KAGVTQTPRYLIKTRGQQVTLSCSPISGHRSVSWYQQTPGQGLQFLFEYFSETQRNKGNFPGRFSGRQFSNSRSEMNVSTLELGDSALYLCASSWGDRTNTGELFFGEGSRLTVL.

This clone was found once. This chain links TRBV9 with TRBJ2-7; possibly TRBD2 for D (6 bases). The V end lost 3 bases, the J end lost 4 bases, and 14 bases lay between the germline ends. Germline V gives CDR1 SGDLS, CDR2 YYNGEE. The CDR3 loop spans 14 amino acids. CDR3 sequence reads: CASSEAGFGYEQYF. CDR3 DNA: TGTGCCAGCAGCGAGGCGGGATTCGGTTACGAGCAGTACTTC. Looking up the rest from reference TRBV9 and TRBJ2-7 gives the full variable domain: DSGVTQTPKHLITATGQRVTLRCSPRSGDLSVYWYQQSLDQGLQFLIQYYNGEERAKGNILERFSAQQFPDLHSELNLSSLELGDSALYFCASSEAGFGYEQYFGPGTRLTVT.

This chain uses TRBV3-1 (or the pseudogene TRBV3-2) with TRBJ1-4; 11 bases agree with TRBD1. The germline V gene encodes CDR1 LGHDT and CDR2 YNNKEL (reference sequence). J was trimmed by 8 bases and V by 4 bases; bases with no gene match: 6. The CDR3 is 15 residues long. CDR3 amino acids: CASSLRTGGKEKLFF. The CDR3 DNA sequence: TGTGCCAGCAGCCTCCGGACAGGGGGCAAGGAAAAACTGTTTTTT.

The CDR3 protein is CATSQREGVETQYF. In nucleotides, the CDR3 is TGTGCCACCAGCCAGAGGGAGGGGGTAGAGACCCAGTACTTC. The V call is TRBV15, the J call TRBJ2-5; D might be TRBD2 (7 bases). Looked up from germline, CDR1 is LNHNV and CDR2 is YYDKDF (reference sequence). V was clipped by 5 bases and J by 4 bases, with 14 bases between them. The CDR3 totals 14 residues. Full variable domain (outside the CDR3, taken from reference TRBV15 and TRBJ2-5): DAMVIQNPRYQVTQFGKPVTLSCSQTLNHNVMYWYQQKSSQAPKLLFHYYDKDFNNEADTPDNFQSRRPNTSFCFLDIRSPGLGDTAMYLCATSQREGVETQYFGPGTRLLVL.

The V gene is TRBV19, the J gene TRBJ1-1; possibly TRBD1 for D (6 bases). V lost 3 bases, J lost 8 bases, and 13 bases lay in between. The CDR3 is made up of 13 amino acids. The germline V gene encodes CDR1 LNHDA and CDR2 SQIVND (reference sequence). CDR3 region: CASSMGQGPEAFF. Written as DNA, the CDR3 is TGTGCCAGTAGTATGGGTCAGGGGCCCGAAGCTTTCTTT.

This chain joins TRBV30 and TRBJ1-1; D is undetermined. The germline CDR1 and CDR2 sequences are GTSNPN and SVGIG (reference sequence). With 2 bases removed from V and 6 bases from J, the gap between germline ends came to 10 bases. CDR3 size: 12 residues. CDR3 protein: CAWSWRAAEAFF. DNA of the CDR3: TGTGCCTGGAGTTGGAGGGCCGCTGAAGCTTTCTTT.

The CDR3 sequence: CAISDQGSNSPLHF. In nucleotides, the CDR3 is TGTGCCATCAGTGATCAGGGGAGCAATTCACCCCTCCACTTT. V is TRBV10-3 and J is TRBJ1-6; D might be TRBD1 (6 bases). Trimming left V 3 bases short and J 7 bases short, with 10 bases between. CDR3 length equals 14 residues. CDR1 and CDR2 (germline): ENHRY, SYGVKD.

CDR3 amino acids: CASSLVLAGGNNEQFF. CDR3 sequence (DNA): TGCGCCAGCAGCTTGGTGCTAGCGGGAGGGAACAATGAGCAGTTCTTC. The chain joins TRBV5-1 to TRBJ2-1; 12 bases align to TRBD2. From germline, CDR1 is SGHRS and CDR2 YFSETQ. The CDR3 extends over 16 amino acids. J was trimmed by 5 bases and V by 0 bases; bases with no gene match: 3.

The chain is built from TRBV27 and TRBJ2-1; 15 positions match TRBD2. CDR3 length equals 15 residues. The V gene end was trimmed by 5 bases and the J gene end by 9 bases; junction bases not matched to a gene: 5. In germline, CDR1 is MNHEY, CDR2 SMNVEV (reference sequence). In nucleotides, the CDR3 is TGTGCCAGCAGTATCGGGACTAGCGGGAGGACTGAGCAGTTCTTC. This translates into CASSIGTSGRTEQFF.

The rearrangement links TRBV6-2 or TRBV6-3 to TRBJ2-7; 13 bases line up with TRBD2. Germline lookup yields CDR1 MNHEY and CDR2 SVGEGT. CDR3 length: 15 amino acids. V was clipped by 5 bases and J by 5 bases; unmatched bases: 6. The CDR3 coding sequence is TGTGCCAGCAGTCGGACTAGCGGGAGTGGGGACGAGCAGTACTTC. As protein: CASSRTSGSGDEQYF.

The J gene is TRBJ1-3, the V gene TRBV7-3; 9 bases fit TRBD1. This CDR3 comprises 17 residues. CDR1 and CDR2 from the germline V gene are SGHTA and FQGTGA. Losses at the gene ends were 5 bases for V and 0 bases for J; bases not matched to a gene: 8. In nucleotides, the CDR3 is TGTGCCAGCAGCCCAGTCGGGACAGGGTACTCTGGAAACACCATATATTTT. This gives the protein CASSPVGTGYSGNTIYF. The variable domain in full, completed from reference TRBV7-3 and TRBJ1-3, reads GAGVSQTPSNKVTEKGKYVELRCDPISGHTALYWYRQSLGQGPEFLIYFQGTGAADDSGLPNDRFFAVRPEGSVSTLKIQRTERGDSAVYLCASSPVGTGYSGNTIYFGEGSWLTVV.